The sample holds many counts of the clone carrying this T cell receptor beta chain. TCRdb reprocessed the 5' RACE reads via MiXCR and lists one record per CDR3 protein. Of about 33,000 distinct CDR3 sequences in the sample, about 1.4% were seen once. The record originates from a study of neurological immune-mediated disorders. Germline V gene data show CDR1 as DFQATT and CDR2 as SNEGSKA (reference sequence). The CDR3 is made up of 14 amino acids. V lost 3 bases, J lost 5 bases, and 6 bases stayed unmatched. The sequencing sample was made of PBMCs. This receptor was taken from a woman in her thirties with multiple sclerosis. The chain combines TRBV20-1 with TRBJ2-5; 10 bases are a match to TRBD2. The CDR3, as DNA: TGCAGTGCTAGGAGTTTGACTAGCGGGGAGACCCAGTACTTC. It specifies CSARSLTSGETQYF.